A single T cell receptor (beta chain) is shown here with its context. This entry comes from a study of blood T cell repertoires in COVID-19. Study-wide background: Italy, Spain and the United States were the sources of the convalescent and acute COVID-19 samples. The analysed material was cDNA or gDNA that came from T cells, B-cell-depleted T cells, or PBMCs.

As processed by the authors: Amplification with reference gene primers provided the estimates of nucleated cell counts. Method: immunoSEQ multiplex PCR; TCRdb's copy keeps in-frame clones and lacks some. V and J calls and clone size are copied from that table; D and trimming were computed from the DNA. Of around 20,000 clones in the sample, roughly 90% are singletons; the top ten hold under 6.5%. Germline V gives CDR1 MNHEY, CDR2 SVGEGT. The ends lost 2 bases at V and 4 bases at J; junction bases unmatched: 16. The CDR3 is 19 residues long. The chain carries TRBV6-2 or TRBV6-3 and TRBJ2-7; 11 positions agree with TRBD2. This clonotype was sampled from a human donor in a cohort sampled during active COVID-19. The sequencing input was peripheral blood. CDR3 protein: CASSYPITSGRSPYYEQYF. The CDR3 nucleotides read TGTGCCAGCAGTTACCCCATTACTAGCGGGAGATCCCCTTATTACGAGCAGTACTTC.